This T cell receptor beta chain was sequenced in a study of PD-1 blockade in classical Hodgkin lymphoma. Study-level results: The causes of the repertoire differences, possibly disease activity or prior therapy, remain undefined. Baseline TCR diversity was reportedly lower in newly diagnosed patients than in healthy donors. It was reported as lower still in relapsed/refractory patients.

This CDR3 is 14 amino acids long. Trimming took off 4 bases at V and 3 bases at J, with 13 bases between the two ends. Per germline, CDR1 SQVTM and CDR2 ANQGSEA. Each patient's relapse followed autologous stem cell transplantation, and brentuximab vedotin exposure varied. Remarks on this clone: What it binds is not known.

Data came from immunoSEQ multiplex PCR; TCRdb stores just in-frame clones and leaves some out. The sample includes fewer than 15,000 clones, about four fifths of them seen just once. Here the sequenced sample was peripheral blood mononuclear cells (PBMCs), taken at baseline. This TCR was sampled from a human donor with classical Hodgkin lymphoma. The chain couples TRBV29-1 to TRBJ2-1; a weak D match, TRBD1 (6 bases). This CDR3 reads CSVAGQNIYNEQFF. CDR3 nucleotides: TGCAGCGTTGCGGGACAAAACATCTACAATGAGCAGTTCTTC.